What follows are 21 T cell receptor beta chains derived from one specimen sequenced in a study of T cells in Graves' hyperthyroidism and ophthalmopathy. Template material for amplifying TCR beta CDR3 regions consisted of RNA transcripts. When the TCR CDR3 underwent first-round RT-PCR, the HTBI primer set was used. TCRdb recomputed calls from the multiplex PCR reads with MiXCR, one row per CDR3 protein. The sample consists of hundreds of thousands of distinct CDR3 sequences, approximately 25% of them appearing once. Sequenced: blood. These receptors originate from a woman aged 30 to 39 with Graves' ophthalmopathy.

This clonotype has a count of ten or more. CDR3 nucleotide sequence: TGTGCCAGCAGCCGGCGGGACCGAGGGAACACTGAAGCTTTCTTT. Translation: CASSRRDRGNTEAFF. The chain couples TRBV12-3 or TRBV12-4 to TRBJ1-1; tentatively, D is TRBD1 (5 bases). V lost 6 bases, J lost 1 base, and 15 bases lay in between. The CDR3 totals 15 residues.

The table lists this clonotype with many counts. CDR3 DNA: TGCAGTGCTCCTAGACAGGGCACCTCCTACGAGCAGTACTTC. It yields the protein CSAPRQGTSYEQYF. The rearrangement uses TRBV20-1 and TRBJ2-7, with 7 bases that match TRBD1. V gave up 5 bases and J gave up 0 bases; unmatched junction bases: 7. This CDR3 region has 14 residues. Germline CDR1 is DFQATT and CDR2 is SNEGSKA (reference sequence).

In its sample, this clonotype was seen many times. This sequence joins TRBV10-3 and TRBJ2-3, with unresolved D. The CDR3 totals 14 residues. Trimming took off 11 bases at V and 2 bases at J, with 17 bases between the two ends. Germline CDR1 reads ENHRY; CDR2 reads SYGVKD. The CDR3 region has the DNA TGTGCCTCCCGATTACTGACTGACACAGATACGCAGTATTTT. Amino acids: CASRLLTDTDTQYF.

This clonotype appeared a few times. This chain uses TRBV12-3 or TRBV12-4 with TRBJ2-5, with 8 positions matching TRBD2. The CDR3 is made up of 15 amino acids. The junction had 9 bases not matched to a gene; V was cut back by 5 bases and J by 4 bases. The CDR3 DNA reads TGTGCCAGCAGTCACCACGGGGGGGATGGAGAGACCCAGTACTTC. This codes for CASSHHGGDGETQYF.

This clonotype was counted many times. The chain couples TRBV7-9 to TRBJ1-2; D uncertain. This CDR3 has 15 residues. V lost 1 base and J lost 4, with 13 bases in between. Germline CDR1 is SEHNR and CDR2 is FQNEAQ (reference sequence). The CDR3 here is CASSLGGGPIYGYTF. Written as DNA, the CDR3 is TGTGCCAGCAGCTTAGGGGGAGGTCCCATCTATGGCTACACCTTC. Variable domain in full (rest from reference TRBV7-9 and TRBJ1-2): DTGVSQNPRHKITKRGQNVTFRCDPISEHNRLYWYRQTLGQGPEFLTYFQNEAQLEKSRLLSDRFSAERPKGSFSTLEIQRTEQGDSAMYLCASSLGGGPIYGYTFGSGTRLTVV.

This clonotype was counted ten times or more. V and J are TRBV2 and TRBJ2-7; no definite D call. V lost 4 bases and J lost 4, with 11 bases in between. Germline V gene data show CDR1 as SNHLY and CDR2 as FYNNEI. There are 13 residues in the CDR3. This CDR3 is CASSVWADYEQYF. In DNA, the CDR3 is TGTGCCAGCAGTGTTTGGGCGGATTACGAGCAGTACTTC.

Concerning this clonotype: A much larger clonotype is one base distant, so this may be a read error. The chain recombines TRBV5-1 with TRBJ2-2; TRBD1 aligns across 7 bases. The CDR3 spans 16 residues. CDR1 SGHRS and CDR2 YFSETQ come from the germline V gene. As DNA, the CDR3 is TGCGCCAGCAGCTTGGAAGGGACAGTGTGGCCCGGGGAGCTGTGTTTT. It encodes CASSLEGTVWPGELCF.

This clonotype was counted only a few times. The DNA for the CDR3 is TGTGCCAGCAGTCCCCAAGCGCAGGCTTTCTTT. Translated, it gives CASSPQAQAFF. The chain has TRBV12-3 or TRBV12-4 and TRBJ1-1; unclear D gene. The CDR3 has 11 amino acids. V lost 5 bases and J 11 bases, leaving 12 bases between the germline ends.

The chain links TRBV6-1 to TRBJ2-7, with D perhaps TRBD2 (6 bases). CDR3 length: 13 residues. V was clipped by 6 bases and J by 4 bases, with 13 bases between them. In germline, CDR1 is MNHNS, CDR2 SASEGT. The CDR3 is CASRSSGFYEQYF. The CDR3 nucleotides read TGTGCCAGCAGGTCGAGCGGGTTTTACGAGCAGTACTTC.

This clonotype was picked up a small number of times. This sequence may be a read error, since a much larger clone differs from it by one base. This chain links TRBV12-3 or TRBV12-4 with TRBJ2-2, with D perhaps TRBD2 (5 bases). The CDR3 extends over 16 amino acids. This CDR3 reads CASSSFPGLNTGELLF. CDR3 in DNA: TGTGCCAGCAGTTCATTCCCCGGCCTGAACACCGGGGAGCTGTTGTTT.

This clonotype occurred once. CDR3 nucleotide sequence: TGCGCCAGCAGCCCCGGGACACCGGCGGGCACTGAAGCTTTCTTT. This codes for CASSPGTPAGTEAFF. This chain joins TRBV5-1 and TRBJ1-1; a possible D gene is TRBD1 (6 bases). V was pared by 4 bases and J by 4 bases, with 17 bases between. Germline V lookup: CDR1 SGHRS, CDR2 YFSETQ. The CDR3 consists of 15 residues.

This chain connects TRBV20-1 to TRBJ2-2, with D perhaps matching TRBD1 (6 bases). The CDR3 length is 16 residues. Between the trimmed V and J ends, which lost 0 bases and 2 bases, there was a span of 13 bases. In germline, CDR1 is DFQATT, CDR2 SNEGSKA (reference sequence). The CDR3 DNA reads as TGCAGTGCTAGAGATGCCCGGACAGCAAACACCGGGGAGCTGTTTTTT. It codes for CSARDARTANTGELFF.

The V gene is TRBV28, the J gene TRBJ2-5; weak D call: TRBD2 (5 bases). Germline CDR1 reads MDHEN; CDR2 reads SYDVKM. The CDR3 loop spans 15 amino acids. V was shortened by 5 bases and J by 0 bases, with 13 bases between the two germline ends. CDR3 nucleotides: TGTGCCAGCAGTCTCAGGACTTGGTACCAAGAGACCCAGTACTTC. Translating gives CASSLRTWYQETQYF.

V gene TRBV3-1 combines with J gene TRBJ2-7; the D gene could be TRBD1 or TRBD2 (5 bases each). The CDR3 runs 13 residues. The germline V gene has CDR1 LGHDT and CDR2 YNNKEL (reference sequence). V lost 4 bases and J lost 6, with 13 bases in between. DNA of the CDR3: TGTGCCAGCAGCCGGGGCAGGGCGGGCGAGCAGTACTTC. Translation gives CASSRGRAGEQYF.

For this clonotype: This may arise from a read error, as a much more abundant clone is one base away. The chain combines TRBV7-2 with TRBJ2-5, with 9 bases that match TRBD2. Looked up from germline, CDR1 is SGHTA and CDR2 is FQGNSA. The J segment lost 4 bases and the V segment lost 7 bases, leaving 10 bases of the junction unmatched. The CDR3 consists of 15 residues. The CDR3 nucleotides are TGTGCCAGCATCTTTGGCGGGGGGGCGATAGAGACCCAGTACTTC. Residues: CASIFGGGAIETQYF.

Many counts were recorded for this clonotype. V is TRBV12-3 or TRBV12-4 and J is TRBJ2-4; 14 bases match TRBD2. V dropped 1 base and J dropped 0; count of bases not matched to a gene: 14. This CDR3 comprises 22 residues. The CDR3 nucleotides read TGTGCCAGCAGTTTAGGGACTAGCGGGGGGTTCGGAGAGATAATAGCCAAAAACATTCAGTACTTC. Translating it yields CASSLGTSGGFGEIIAKNIQYF.

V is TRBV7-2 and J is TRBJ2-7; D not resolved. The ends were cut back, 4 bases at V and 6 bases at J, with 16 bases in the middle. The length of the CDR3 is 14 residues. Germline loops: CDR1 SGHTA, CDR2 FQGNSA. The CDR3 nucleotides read TGTGCCAGCAGCTCGGCCCTGCGAGCAGGCGAGCAGTACTTC. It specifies CASSSALRAGEQYF.

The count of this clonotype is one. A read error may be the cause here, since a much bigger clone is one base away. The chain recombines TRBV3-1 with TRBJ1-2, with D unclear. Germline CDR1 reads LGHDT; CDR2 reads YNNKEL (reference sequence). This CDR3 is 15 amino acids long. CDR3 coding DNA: TGTGCCGGCAGCCCCCCTTACACGGATGACTATGGCTACACCTTC. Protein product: CAGSPPYTDDYGYTF.

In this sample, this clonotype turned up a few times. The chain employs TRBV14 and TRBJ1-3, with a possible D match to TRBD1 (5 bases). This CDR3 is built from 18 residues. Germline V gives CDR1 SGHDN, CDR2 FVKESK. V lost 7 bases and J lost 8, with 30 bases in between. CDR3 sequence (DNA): TGTGCCAGCACCTACAGGTTCCGCCAGGAGGAGCGTCAGGACACCATATATTTT. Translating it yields CASTYRFRQEERQDTIYF.

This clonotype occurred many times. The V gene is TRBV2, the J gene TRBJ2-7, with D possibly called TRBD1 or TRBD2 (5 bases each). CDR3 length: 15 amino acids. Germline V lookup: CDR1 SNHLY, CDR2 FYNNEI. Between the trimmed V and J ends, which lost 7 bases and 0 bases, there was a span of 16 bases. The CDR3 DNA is TGTGCCAGCATCGCAGGGAGTTGGGGCTCCTACGAGCAGTACTTC. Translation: CASIAGSWGSYEQYF. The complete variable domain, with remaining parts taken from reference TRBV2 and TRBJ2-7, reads EPEVTQTPSHQVTQMGQEVILRCVPISNHLYFYWYRQILGQKVEFLVSFYNNEISEKSEIFDDQFSVERPDGSNFTLKIRSTKLEDSAMYFCASIAGSWGSYEQYFGPGTRLTVT.

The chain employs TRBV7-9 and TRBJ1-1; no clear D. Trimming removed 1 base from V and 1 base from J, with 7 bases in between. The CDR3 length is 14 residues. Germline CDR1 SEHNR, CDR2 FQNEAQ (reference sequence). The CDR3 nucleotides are TGTGCCAGCAGCTTAGAAGCAGCGAACACTGAAGCTTTCTTT. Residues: CASSLEAANTEAFF.